The next 7 T cell receptor beta chains were all read from a single sample in a study of Ad26.COV2.S vaccination and SARS-CoV-2 variants. The protocol was immunoSEQ multiplex PCR, while the TCRdb copy is restricted to in-frame clones and leaves out a portion. The sample carries hundreds of thousands of clones, 70% to 90% recorded once. Described treatment: around 19 received Ad26.COV2.S at low or high dose, single or two shots; 5 received placebo; per-sample allocation not given. Each sample was drawn 63 days after the first injection (of vaccine or placebo). Sequencing used peripheral blood, obtained in a trial of Ad26.COV2.S vaccine versus placebo. The receptors were gathered from a person between 18 and 59 years old who received the Ad26.COV2.S COVID-19 vaccine or a placebo.

V usage is TRBV2 and J usage is TRBJ2-1, with 12 positions matching TRBD2. V shed 6 bases and J 9 bases; nucleotides not matched to a gene: 6. Germline CDR1 reads SNHLY; CDR2 reads FYNNEI. The CDR3 has 14 amino acids. The DNA of the CDR3 is TGTGCCAGCAGGCCGACTAGCGGGAGAGGTGAGCAGTTCTTC. It is translated as CASRPTSGRGEQFF.

The CDR3, as DNA: TGTGCCAGCAGTGAAAGCCGGGGGGAAGCTTTCTTT. This sequence encodes CASSESRGEAFF. The chain uses TRBV2 and TRBJ1-1; TRBD1 might be the D (5 bases). The V gene's germline CDR1 is SNHLY and CDR2 FYNNEI. The germline V and J ends were trimmed by 2 bases and 8 bases, with 9 bases remaining between them. The CDR3 length is 12 residues. The entire variable domain, with the rest obtained from reference TRBV2 and TRBJ1-1, is as follows: EPEVTQTPSHQVTQMGQEVILRCVPISNHLYFYWYRQILGQKVEFLVSFYNNEISEKSEIFDDQFSVERPDGSNFTLKIRSTKLEDSAMYFCASSESRGEAFFGQGTRLTVV.

The chain combines TRBV7-8 with TRBJ1-2, with D possibly matching TRBD1 (5 bases). Germline V gene data show CDR1 as SGHVS and CDR2 as FQNEAQ. The CDR3 consists of 14 residues. Deletions cut 2 bases from V and 2 bases from J, with 9 bases between. CDR3: CASSLSRDNYGYTF. The CDR3 DNA is TGTGCCAGCAGCTTATCACGGGACAACTATGGCTACACCTTC. The full variable domain, rest sourced from reference TRBV7-8 and TRBJ1-2, is GAGVSQSPRYKVAKRGQDVALRCDPISGHVSLFWYQQALGQGPEFLTYFQNEAQLDKSGLPSDRFFAERPEGSVSTLKIQRTQQEDSAVYLCASSLSRDNYGYTFGSGTRLTVV.

This rearrangement joins TRBV24-1 to TRBJ2-5; weak D call: TRBD2 (6 bases). CDR3 length: 16 amino acids. V was trimmed by 4 bases and J by 4 bases, leaving 18 bases between them. Germline V gives CDR1 KGHDR, CDR2 SFDVKD. CDR3 bases: TGTGCCACCAGTGACTCCGGTGGAGGGGCCGCAGAGACCCAGTACTTC. It translates to CATSDSGGGAAETQYF.

The chain is built from TRBV18 and TRBJ1-4; the D gene is possibly TRBD1 (5 bases). V dropped 3 bases and J dropped 0 bases, with 11 bases sitting between them. CDR1 is KGHSH, CDR2 LQKENI, per germline. The CDR3 sequence is 16 residues long. CDR3: CASSPGGAATNEKLFF. CDR3 DNA: TGTGCCAGCTCACCGGGGGGAGCAGCAACTAATGAAAAACTGTTTTTT.

As for this clone: The same CDR3 can be traced to other DNA sequences in this sample. The gene calls are TRBV28 and TRBJ1-1; D remains unclear. The CDR3 covers 11 residues. Between the trimmed V and J ends, which lost 9 bases and 1 base, there was a span of 6 bases. The V gene's germline CDR1 is MDHEN and CDR2 SYDVKM. In DNA form, the CDR3 reads TGTGCCAGTTTGGGGAACACTGAAGCTTTCTTT. Protein product: CASLGNTEAFF.

The chain combines TRBV4-1 with TRBJ1-1; D possibly corresponds to TRBD1 (6 bases). V was clipped by 1 base and J by 3 bases, with 15 bases between them. The CDR3 runs to 16 residues. From germline, CDR1 is MGHRA and CDR2 YSYEKL. The CDR3 DNA reads TGCGCCAGCAGCCAAGTTACGGGGGCAAAGGACACTGAAGCTTTCTTT. This codes for CASSQVTGAKDTEAFF.